The rows below give T cell receptor beta chains drawn from one sample of a study of T cell responses to AZD1222 COVID-19 vaccine. Profiled with immunoSEQ multiplex PCR; TCRdb holds only in-frame clones, not every one. The sample contains approximately 92,000 clones, approximately 91% of which appear only once. Sequencing was performed on peripheral blood, taken on day 0 of AZD1222 vaccination. Receptor source: an adult in good health. Each CDR3 is given with its conserved first and last residue. The D gene is left open where the match is weak. Clone size is given for some rows only: seen once, a few or many times, or a class if the clone is expanded.

TRBJ1-6	TRBV19	.	.	CASTRSQGHSPLHF
TRBJ1-2	TRBV5-1	TRBD1	.	CASTSGGGYGYTF
TRBJ1-1	TRBV5-8	.	.	CASSLGYSYTEAFF
TRBJ1-1	TRBV5-1	.	.	CASSLAGRTEAFF
TRBJ1-6	TRBV19	.	.	CASSSQGRDNSPLHF
TRBJ2-1	TRBV5-1	TRBD2	once	CASRQLAGGAGEQFF
TRBJ1-3	TRBV9	.	.	CASSAGTDHSGNTIYF
TRBJ1-2	TRBV7-2	TRBD1	.	CASSPGTAYGYTF
TRBJ2-7	TRBV5-1	.	.	CASSSEGAGFYEQYF
TRBJ1-2	TRBV6-5	.	.	CASSYSRRQLYGYTF
TRBJ1-2	TRBV18	.	.	CASSPTAALSYGYTF
TRBJ2-3	TRBV12-3/TRBV12-4	.	.	CASSLASTDTQYF
TRBJ1-3	TRBV3-1/TRBV3-2	.	once	CASSHGTTGSGNTIYF
TRBJ2-5	TRBV7-9	.	.	CASSLGNTETQYF
TRBJ2-3	TRBV7-3	.	.	CASSTKVGYNTQYF
TRBJ1-4	TRBV12-3/TRBV12-4	.	.	CASSSGHFGKLFF
TRBJ2-3	TRBV7-8	.	.	CASSPQVGGGSTDTQYF
TRBJ1-1	TRBV9	.	.	CASSVGLQNTEAFF
TRBJ2-3	TRBV19	.	.	CASTPWAGTDTQYF
TRBJ1-2	TRBV6-5	.	.	CASSSTGPANYGYTF
TRBJ2-1	TRBV18	.	.	CASSPWGFDNAEQFF
TRBJ1-3	TRBV5-4	.	.	CASSLVGSNAGNTIYF
TRBJ1-4	TRBV19	.	.	CASRTDSNEKLFF
TRBJ1-1	TRBV12-3/TRBV12-4	.	.	CASSSLGRGGAFF
TRBJ2-7	TRBV28	.	once	CASSSYNEQYF
TRBJ2-6	TRBV4-1	.	.	CASSQVGGRTGANVLTF
TRBJ2-4	TRBV20-1	TRBD2	.	CSASTGLAGGFAKNIQYF
TRBJ2-1	TRBV11-3	.	.	CASSTAGSSYNEQFF
TRBJ1-2	TRBV28	.	.	CASTPGGVNGYTF
TRBJ2-1	TRBV19	.	.	CASSIGSYSYNEQFF
TRBJ1-1	TRBV6-5	.	.	CASSAPHLNTEAFF
TRBJ2-3	TRBV4-1	.	.	CASSLQIGQGTDTQYF
TRBJ1-2	TRBV7-2	TRBD1	.	CASSRQGAVGGYTF
TRBJ1-2	TRBV12-3/TRBV12-4	TRBD1	.	CASSIQGALGYTF
TRBJ1-6	TRBV6-6	.	.	CATQILTENSPLHF
TRBJ2-1	TRBV7-9	TRBD2	.	CASSRTSGSYNEQFF
TRBJ2-7	TRBV9	.	.	CASSVEAAARYEQYF
TRBJ2-3	TRBV7-2	TRBD2	.	CASSLSGGETDTQYF
TRBJ2-2	TRBV18	.	.	CASSPRTGNTGELFF
TRBJ1-6	TRBV2	TRBD1	.	CASRGQGGSPLHF
TRBJ2-6	TRBV18	.	.	CASSPGQGQANVLTF
TRBJ1-4	TRBV5-1	.	.	CASSLGQGPGPNEKLFF
TRBJ1-2	TRBV7-3	TRBD1	.	CASSPSDRDGYTF
TRBJ2-7	TRBV21-1	.	once	CASSKALYGAGNSYEQYF
TRBJ1-2	TRBV28	.	.	CASSLLGDGYTF
TRBJ1-1	TRBV7-9	.	.	CASSGGGLHTEAFF
TRBJ2-5	TRBV7-6	.	.	CASSLGVSRWETQYF
TRBJ1-5	TRBV19	.	.	CASSIHAPDQPQHF
TRBJ1-2	TRBV6-5	TRBD1	.	CASSPGTAANYGYTF
TRBJ2-7	TRBV11-3	TRBD2	.	CASSFTSGRSYEQYF
TRBJ2-2	TRBV19	.	.	CASSIGTDLGELFF